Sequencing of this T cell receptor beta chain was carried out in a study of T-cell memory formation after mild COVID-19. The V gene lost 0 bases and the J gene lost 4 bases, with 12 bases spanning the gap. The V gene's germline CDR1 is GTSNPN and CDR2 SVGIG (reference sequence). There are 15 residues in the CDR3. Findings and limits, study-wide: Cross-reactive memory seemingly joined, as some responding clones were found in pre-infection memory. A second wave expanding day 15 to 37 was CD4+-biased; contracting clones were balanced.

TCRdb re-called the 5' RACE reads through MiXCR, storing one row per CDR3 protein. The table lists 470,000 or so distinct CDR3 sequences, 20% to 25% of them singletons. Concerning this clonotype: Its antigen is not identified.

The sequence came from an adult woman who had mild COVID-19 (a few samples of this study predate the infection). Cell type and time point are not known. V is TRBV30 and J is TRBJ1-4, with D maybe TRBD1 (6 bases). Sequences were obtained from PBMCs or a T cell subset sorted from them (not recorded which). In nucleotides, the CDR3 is TGTGCCTGGAGTGTACTAGGACAGTTTAATGAAAAACTGTTTTTT. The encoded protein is CAWSVLGQFNEKLFF.